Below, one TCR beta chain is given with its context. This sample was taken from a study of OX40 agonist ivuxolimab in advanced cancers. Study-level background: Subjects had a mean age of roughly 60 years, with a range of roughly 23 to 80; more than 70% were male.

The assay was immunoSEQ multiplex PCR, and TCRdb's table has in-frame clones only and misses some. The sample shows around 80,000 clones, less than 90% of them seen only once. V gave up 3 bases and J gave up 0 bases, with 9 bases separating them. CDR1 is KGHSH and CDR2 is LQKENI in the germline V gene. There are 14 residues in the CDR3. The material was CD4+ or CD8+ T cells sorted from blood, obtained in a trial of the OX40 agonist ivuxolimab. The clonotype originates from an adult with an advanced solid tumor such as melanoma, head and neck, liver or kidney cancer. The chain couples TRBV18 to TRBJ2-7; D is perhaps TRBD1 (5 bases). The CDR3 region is CASSPSDSSYEQYF. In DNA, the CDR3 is TGTGCCAGCTCACCGTCAGACAGCTCCTACGAGCAGTACTTC. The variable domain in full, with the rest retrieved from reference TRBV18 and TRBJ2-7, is NAGVMQNPRHLVRRRGQEARLRCSPMKGHSHVYWYRQLPEEGLKFMVYLQKENIIDESGMPKERFSAEFPKEGPSILRIQQVVRGDSAAYFCASSPSDSSYEQYFGPGTRLTVT.